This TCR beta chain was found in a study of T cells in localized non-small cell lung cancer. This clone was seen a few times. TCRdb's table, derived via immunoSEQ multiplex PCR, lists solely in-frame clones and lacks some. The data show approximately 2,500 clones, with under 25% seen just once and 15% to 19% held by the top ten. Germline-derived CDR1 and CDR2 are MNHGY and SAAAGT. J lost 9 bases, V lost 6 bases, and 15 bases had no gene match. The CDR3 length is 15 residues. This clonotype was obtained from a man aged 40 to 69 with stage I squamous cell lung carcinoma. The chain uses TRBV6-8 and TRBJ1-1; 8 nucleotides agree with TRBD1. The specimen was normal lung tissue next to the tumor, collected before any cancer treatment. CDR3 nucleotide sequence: TGTGCCAGCAGAGAAAGAACAGGGGGGTCTAGTAAAGCTTTCTTT. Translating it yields CASRERTGGSSKAFF.